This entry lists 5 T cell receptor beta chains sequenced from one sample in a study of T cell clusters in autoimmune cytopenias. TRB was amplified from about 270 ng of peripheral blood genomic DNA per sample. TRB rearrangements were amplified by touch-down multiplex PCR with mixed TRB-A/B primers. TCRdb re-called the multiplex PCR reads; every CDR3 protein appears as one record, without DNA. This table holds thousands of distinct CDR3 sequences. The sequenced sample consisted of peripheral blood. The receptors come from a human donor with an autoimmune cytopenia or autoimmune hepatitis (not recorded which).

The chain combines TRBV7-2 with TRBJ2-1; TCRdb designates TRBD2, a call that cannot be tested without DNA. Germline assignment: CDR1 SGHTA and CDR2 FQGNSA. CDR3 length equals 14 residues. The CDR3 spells CASSATGGPNEQFF.

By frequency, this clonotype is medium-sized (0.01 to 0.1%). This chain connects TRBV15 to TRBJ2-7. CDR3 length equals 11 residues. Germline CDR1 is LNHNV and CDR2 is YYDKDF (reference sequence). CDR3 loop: CATGSVYEQYF. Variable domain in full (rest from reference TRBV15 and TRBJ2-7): DAMVIQNPRYQVTQFGKPVTLSCSQTLNHNVMYWYQQKSSQAPKLLFHYYDKDFNNEADTPDNFQSRRPNTSFCFLDIRSPGLGDTAMYLCATGSVYEQYFGPGTRLTVT.

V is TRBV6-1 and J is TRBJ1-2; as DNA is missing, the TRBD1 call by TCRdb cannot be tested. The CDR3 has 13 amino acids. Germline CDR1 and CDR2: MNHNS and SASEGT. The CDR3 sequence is CASSDGQGLGYTF.

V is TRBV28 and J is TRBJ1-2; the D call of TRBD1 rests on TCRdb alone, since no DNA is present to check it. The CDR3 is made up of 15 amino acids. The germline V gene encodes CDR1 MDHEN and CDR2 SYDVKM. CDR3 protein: CASSAPGTGNYGYTF.

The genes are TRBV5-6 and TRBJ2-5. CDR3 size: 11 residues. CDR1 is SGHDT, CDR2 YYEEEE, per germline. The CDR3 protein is CASSLEETQYF.